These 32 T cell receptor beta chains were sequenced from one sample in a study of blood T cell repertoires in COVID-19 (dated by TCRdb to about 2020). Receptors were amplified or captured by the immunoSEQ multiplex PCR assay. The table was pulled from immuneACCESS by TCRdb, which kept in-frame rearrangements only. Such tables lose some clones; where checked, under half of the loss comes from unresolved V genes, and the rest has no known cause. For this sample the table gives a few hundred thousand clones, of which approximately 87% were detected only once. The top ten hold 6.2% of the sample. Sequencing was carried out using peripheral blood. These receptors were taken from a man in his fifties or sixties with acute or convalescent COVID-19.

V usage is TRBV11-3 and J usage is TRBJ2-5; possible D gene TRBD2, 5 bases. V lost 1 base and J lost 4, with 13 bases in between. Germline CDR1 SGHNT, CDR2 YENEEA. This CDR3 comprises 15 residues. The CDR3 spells CASSLGGDLVETQYF. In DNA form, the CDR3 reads TGTGCCAGCAGCTTAGGGGGAGATCTGGTAGAGACCCAGTACTTC.

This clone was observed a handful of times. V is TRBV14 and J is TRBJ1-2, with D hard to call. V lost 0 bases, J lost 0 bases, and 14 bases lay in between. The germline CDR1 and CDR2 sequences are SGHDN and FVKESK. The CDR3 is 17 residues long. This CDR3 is CASSQDGRGLANYGYTF. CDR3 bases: TGTGCCAGCAGCCAAGATGGCAGAGGCTTAGCTAACTATGGCTACACCTTC.

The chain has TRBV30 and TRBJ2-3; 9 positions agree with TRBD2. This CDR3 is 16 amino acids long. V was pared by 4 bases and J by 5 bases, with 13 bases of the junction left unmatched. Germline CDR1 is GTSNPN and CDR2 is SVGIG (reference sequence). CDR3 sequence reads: CAWMIGGREVGDTQYF. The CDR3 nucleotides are TGTGCCTGGATGATTGGCGGGAGGGAGGTAGGAGATACGCAGTATTTT.

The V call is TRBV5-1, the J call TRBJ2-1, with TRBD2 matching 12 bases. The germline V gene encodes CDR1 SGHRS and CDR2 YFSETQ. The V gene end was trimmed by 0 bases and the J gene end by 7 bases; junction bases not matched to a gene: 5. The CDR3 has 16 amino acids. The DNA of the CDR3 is TGCGCCAGCAGCTTGGGGCTAGCGGGAGGGTTGAATGAGCAGTTCTTC. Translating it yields CASSLGLAGGLNEQFF.

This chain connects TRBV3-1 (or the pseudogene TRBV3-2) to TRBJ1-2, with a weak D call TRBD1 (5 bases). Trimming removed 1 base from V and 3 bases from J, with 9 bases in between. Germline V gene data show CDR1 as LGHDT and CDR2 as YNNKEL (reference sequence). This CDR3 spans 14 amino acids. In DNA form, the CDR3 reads TGTGCCAGCAGCCAAGGGGGCAGCGACTATGGCTACACCTTC. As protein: CASSQGGSDYGYTF.

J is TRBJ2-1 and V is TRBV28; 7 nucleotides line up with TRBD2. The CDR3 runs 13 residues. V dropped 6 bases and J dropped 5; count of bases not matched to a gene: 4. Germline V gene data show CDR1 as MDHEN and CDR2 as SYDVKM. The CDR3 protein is CASRTGGHNEQFF. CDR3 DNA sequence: TGTGCCAGCAGAACGGGAGGACACAATGAGCAGTTCTTC.

Written as DNA, the CDR3 is TGTGCCAGCAGCTTTGGGACTAGCGGGCTTCACTACAATGAGCAGTTCTTC. It translates to CASSFGTSGLHYNEQFF. This sequence joins TRBV28 and TRBJ2-1, with 12 bases matching TRBD2. The CDR3 contains 17 residues. Germline V lookup: CDR1 MDHEN, CDR2 SYDVKM. The J segment lost 3 bases and the V segment lost 6 bases, leaving 9 bases of the junction unmatched. The full variable domain, with the rest looked up from reference TRBV28 and TRBJ2-1, is DVKVTQSSRYLVKRTGEKVFLECVQDMDHENMFWYRQDPGLGLRLIYFSYDVKMKEKGDIPEGYSVSREKKERFSLILESASTNQTSMYLCASSFGTSGLHYNEQFFGPGTRLTVL.

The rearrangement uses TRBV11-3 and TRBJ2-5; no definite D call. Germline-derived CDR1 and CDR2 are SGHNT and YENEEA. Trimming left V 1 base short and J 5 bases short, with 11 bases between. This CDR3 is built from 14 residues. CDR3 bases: TGTGCCAGCAGCTTAGGGCAGCCCGGGGAGACCCAGTACTTC. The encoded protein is CASSLGQPGETQYF. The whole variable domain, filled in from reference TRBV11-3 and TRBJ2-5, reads EAGVVQSPRYKIIEKKQPVAFWCNPISGHNTLYWYLQNLGQGPELLIRYENEEAVDDSQLPKDRFSAERLKGVDSTLKIQPAELGDSAVYLCASSLGQPGETQYFGPGTRLLVL.

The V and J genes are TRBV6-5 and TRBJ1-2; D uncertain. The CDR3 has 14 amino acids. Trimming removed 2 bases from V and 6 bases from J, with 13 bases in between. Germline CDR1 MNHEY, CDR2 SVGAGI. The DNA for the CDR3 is TGTGCCAGCAGTTACGGCCCCCGGGTGAATGGCTACACCTTC. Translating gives CASSYGPRVNGYTF.

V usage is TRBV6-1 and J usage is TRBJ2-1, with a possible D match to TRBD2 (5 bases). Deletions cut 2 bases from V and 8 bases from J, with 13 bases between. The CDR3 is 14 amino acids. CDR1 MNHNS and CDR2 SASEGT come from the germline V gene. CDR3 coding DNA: TGTGCCAGCAGTGAACGGGGTAAACAGCATGAGCAGTTCTTC. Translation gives CASSERGKQHEQFF.

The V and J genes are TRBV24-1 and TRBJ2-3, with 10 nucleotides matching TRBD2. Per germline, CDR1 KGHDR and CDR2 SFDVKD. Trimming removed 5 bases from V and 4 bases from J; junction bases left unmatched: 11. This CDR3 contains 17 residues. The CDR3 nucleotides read TGTGCCACCAGTGTGGGAGCGGGAGGGTTAAGTGCAGATACGCAGTATTTT. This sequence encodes CATSVGAGGLSADTQYF.

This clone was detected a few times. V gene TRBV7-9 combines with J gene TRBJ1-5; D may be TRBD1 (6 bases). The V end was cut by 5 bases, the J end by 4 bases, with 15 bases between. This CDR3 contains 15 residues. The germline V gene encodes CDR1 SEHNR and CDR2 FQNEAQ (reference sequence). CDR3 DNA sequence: TGTGCCAGCAGCCCACAGGGTTATGGTAATCAGCCCCAGCATTTT. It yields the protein CASSPQGYGNQPQHF.

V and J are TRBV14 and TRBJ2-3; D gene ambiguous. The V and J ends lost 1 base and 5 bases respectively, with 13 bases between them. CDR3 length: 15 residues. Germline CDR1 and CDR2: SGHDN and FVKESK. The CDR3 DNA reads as TGTGCCAGCAGCCAAGCGTGGAGATCCCAAGATACGCAGTATTTT. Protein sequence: CASSQAWRSQDTQYF.

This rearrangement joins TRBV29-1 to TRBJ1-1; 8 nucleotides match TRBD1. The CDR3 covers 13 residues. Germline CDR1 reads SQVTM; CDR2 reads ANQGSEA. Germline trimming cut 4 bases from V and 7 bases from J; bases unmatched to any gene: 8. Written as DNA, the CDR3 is TGCAGCGTTGTTACAGGGGGGTTGGGTGAAGCTTTCTTT. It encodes CSVVTGGLGEAFF.

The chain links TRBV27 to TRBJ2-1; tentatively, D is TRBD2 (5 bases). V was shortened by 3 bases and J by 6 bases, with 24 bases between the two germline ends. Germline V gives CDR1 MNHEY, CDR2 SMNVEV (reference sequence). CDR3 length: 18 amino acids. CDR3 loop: CASSFFARGTFLGNEQFF. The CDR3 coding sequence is TGTGCCAGCAGTTTCTTCGCCCGGGGTACCTTCTTAGGCAATGAGCAGTTCTTC.

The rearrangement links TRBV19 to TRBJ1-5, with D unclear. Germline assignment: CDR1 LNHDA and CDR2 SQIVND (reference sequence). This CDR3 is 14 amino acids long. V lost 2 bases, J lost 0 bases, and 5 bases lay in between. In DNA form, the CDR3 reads TGTGCCAGTAGTATAAGCAATAGCAATCAGCCCCAGCATTTT. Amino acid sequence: CASSISNSNQPQHF. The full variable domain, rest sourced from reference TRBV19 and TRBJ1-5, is DGGITQSPKYLFRKEGQNVTLSCEQNLNHDAMYWYRQDPGQGLRLIYYSQIVNDFQKGDIAEGYSVSREKKESFPLTVTSAQKNPTAFYLCASSISNSNQPQHFGDGTRLSIL.

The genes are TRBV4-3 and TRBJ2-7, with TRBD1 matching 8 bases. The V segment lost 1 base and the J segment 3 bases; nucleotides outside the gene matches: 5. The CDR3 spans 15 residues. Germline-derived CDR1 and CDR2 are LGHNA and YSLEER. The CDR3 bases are TGCGCCAGCAGCCAAGGTTTCGGACAGGGCTACGAGCAGTACTTC. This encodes CASSQGFGQGYEQYF.

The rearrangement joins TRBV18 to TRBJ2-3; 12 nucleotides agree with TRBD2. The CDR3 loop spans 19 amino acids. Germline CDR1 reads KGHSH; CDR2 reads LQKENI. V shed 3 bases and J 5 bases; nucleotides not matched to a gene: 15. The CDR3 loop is CASSPRPGLAGAGLDTQYF. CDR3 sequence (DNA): TGTGCCAGCTCACCGCGTCCGGGACTAGCGGGCGCCGGGTTAGATACGCAGTATTTT.

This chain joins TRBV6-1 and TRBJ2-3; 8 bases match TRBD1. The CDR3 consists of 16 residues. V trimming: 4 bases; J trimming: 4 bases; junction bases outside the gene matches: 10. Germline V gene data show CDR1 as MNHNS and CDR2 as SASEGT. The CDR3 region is CASSANAGTGADTQYF. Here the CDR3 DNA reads TGTGCCAGCAGTGCTAATGCTGGGACAGGTGCAGATACGCAGTATTTT.

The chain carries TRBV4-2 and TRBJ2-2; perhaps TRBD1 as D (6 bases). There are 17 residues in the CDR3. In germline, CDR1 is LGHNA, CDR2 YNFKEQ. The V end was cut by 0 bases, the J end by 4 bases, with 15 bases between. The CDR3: CASSQDPPGDLTGELFF. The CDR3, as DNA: TGTGCCAGCAGCCAAGATCCCCCAGGGGACCTCACCGGGGAGCTGTTTTTT.

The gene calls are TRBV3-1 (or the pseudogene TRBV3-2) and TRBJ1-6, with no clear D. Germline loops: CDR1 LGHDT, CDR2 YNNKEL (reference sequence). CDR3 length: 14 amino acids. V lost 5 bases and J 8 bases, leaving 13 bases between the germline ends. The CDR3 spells CASSGERTDSPLHF. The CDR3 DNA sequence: TGTGCCAGCAGCGGGGAGAGAACCGATTCACCCCTCCACTTT.

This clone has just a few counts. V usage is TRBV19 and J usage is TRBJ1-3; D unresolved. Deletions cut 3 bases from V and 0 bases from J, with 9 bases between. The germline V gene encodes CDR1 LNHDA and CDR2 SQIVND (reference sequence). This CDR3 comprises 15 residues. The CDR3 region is CASSIARGSGNTIYF. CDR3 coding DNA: TGTGCCAGTAGTATCGCCCGGGGCTCTGGAAACACCATATATTTT.

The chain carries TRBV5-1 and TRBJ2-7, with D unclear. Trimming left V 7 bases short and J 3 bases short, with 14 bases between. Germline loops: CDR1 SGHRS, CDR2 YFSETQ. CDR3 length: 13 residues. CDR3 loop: CASSPYPDYEQYF. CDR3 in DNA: TGCGCCAGCTCGCCATATCCAGACTACGAGCAGTACTTC.

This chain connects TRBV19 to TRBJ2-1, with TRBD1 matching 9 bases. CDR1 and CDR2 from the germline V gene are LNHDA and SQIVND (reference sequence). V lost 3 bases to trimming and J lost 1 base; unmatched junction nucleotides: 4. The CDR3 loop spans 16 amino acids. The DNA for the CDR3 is TGTGCCAGTAGTATGGGGACAGGGTGGTCCTACAATGAGCAGTTCTTC. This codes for CASSMGTGWSYNEQFF.

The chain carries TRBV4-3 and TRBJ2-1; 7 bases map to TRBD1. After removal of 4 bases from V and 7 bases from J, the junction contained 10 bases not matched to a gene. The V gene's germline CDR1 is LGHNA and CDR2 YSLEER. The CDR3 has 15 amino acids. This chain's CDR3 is CASSLNPGQKNEQFF. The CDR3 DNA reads TGCGCCAGCAGCCTTAACCCGGGACAGAAAAATGAGCAGTTCTTC.

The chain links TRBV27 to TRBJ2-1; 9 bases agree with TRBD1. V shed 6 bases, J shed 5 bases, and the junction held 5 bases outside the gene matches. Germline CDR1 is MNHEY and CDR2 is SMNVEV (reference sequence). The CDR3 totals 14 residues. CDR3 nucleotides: TGTGCCAGCAGGCCGGGACAGGGTAACAATGAGCAGTTCTTC. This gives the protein CASRPGQGNNEQFF.

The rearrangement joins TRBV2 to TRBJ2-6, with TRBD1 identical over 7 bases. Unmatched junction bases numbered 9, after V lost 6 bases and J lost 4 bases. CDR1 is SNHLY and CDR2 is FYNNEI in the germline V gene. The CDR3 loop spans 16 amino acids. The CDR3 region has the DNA TGTGCCAGCAGGGATGACAGGGTGGCAGGGGCCAACGTCCTGACTTTC. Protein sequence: CASRDDRVAGANVLTF.

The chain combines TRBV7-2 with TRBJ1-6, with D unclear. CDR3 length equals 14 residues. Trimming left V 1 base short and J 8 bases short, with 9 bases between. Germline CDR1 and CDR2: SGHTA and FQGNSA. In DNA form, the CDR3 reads TGTGCCAGCAGCTTAGTCCCAGAGGATTCACCCCTCCACTTT. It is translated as CASSLVPEDSPLHF. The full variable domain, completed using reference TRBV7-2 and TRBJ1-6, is GAGVSQSPSNKVTEKGKDVELRCDPISGHTALYWYRQSLGQGLEFLIYFQGNSAPDKSGLPSDRFSAERTGGSVSTLTIQRTQQEDSAVYLCASSLVPEDSPLHFGNGTRLTVT.

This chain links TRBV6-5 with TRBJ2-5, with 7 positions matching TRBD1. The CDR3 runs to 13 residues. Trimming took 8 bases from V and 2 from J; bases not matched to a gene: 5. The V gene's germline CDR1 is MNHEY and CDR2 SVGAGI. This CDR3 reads CASRGQTQETQYF. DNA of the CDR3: TGTGCCAGCCGGGGACAGACTCAAGAGACCCAGTACTTC.

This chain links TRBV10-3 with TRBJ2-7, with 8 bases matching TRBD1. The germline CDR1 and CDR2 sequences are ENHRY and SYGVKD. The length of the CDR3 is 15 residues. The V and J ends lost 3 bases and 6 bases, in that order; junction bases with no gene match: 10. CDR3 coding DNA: TGTGCCATCAGTGATACCCGACAGGGGCTTAGCGAGCAGTACTTC. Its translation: CAISDTRQGLSEQYF.

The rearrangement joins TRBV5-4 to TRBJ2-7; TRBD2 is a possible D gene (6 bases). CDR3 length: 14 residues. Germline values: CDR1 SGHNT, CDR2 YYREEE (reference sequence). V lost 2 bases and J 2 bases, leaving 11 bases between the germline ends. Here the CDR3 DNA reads TGTGCCAGCAGCTTTGGTGCGGGAACCTACGAGCAGTACTTC. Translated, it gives CASSFGAGTYEQYF.

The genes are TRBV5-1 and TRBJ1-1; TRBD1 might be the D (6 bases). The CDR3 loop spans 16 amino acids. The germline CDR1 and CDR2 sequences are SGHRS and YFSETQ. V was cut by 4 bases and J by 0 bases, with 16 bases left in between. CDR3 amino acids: CASSPREGGMNTEAFF. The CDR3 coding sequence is TGCGCCAGCAGCCCGAGGGAGGGGGGAATGAACACTGAAGCTTTCTTT.